Listed below are T cell receptor beta chains from one sample, sequenced in a study of T cell repertoires in cytomegalovirus infection. No antigens are known for them. Each CDR3 protein is one row after TCRdb ran MiXCR on the reads. The sample records approximately 590,000 distinct CDR3 sequences, over 35% being singletons. Sequences were derived from cultured PBMCs, sampled from culture after CMV antigen stimulation. Receptors were obtained from a human donor in good health (CMV status not recorded). Some clones in this sample may be carry-over from other donors' samples. Each CDR3 is given with its conserved first and last residue. The D gene is left open where the match is weak. A row's size may be missing; if present it is once, few, many or a size class.

CDR3nt: TGCGCCAGCAGCTTGGAGCTAGCGGGAGAAGAGACCCAGTACTTC; CDR3aa: CASSLELAGEETQYF; d_gene: TRBD2; abundance: NA; v_gene: TRBV5-1; j_gene: TRBJ2-5
CDR3nt: TGCAGTGCTATGGAAGCGGGAAGGAACACCGGGGAGCTGTTTTTT; CDR3aa: CSAMEAGRNTGELFF; d_gene: TRBD2; abundance: NA; v_gene: TRBV20-1; j_gene: TRBJ2-2
CDR3nt: TGCAGTGCTAGAAACCCAGGCTCTGGAAACACCATATATTTT; CDR3aa: CSARNPGSGNTIYF; d_gene: NA; abundance: NA; v_gene: TRBV20-1; j_gene: TRBJ1-3
CDR3nt: TGTGCCAGCAGTGACGAGAGCAATCAGCCCCAGCATTTT; CDR3aa: CASSDESNQPQHF; d_gene: NA; abundance: once; v_gene: TRBV6-4; j_gene: TRBJ1-5
CDR3nt: TGCGCCAGCAGCTATCCCGGGACAGGCGGCTTTGGGGCCAACGTCCTGACTTTC; CDR3aa: CASSYPGTGGFGANVLTF; d_gene: TRBD1; abundance: few; v_gene: TRBV4-1; j_gene: TRBJ2-6
CDR3nt: TGTGCCATCAGTCTCGACAGTCCCGACAATGAGCAGTTCTTC; CDR3aa: CAISLDSPDNEQFF; d_gene: NA; abundance: NA; v_gene: TRBV10-3; j_gene: TRBJ2-1
CDR3nt: TGTGCCAGCAGCTTAGTTGGTGGGACTAGCGGGAGGAAGGAAGTCAAAAACATTCAGTGCTTC; CDR3aa: CASSLVGGTSGRKEVKNIQCF; d_gene: TRBD2; abundance: once; v_gene: TRBV7-2; j_gene: TRBJ2-4
CDR3nt: TGTGCCAGCAGCCGGCTACGGGGTCAGCCCCAGCATTTT; CDR3aa: CASSRLRGQPQHF; d_gene: NA; abundance: NA; v_gene: TRBV12-3/TRBV12-4; j_gene: TRBJ1-5
CDR3nt: TGTGCCACCGATGCAGACGGGATGAACACTGAAGCTTTCTTT; CDR3aa: CATDADGMNTEAFF; d_gene: NA; abundance: NA; v_gene: TRBV10-3; j_gene: TRBJ1-1
CDR3nt: TGTGCCAGCAGCTCCGGCCCTCGCGAGTACTTC; CDR3aa: CASSSGPREYF; d_gene: NA; abundance: few; v_gene: TRBV7-2; j_gene: TRBJ2-4
CDR3nt: TGTGCCAGCAGGGACCCACTATCCTACGAGCAGTACTTC; CDR3aa: CASRDPLSYEQYF; d_gene: NA; abundance: NA; v_gene: TRBV6-5; j_gene: TRBJ2-7
CDR3nt: TGTGCCAGCAGCTTAGCGCCGGGGGACTCCTACGAGCAGTACTTC; CDR3aa: CASSLAPGDSYEQYF; d_gene: NA; abundance: NA; v_gene: TRBV7-2; j_gene: TRBJ2-7
CDR3nt: TGTGCCAGCAGCGTGGGGACAGACAATGAGCAGTTCTTC; CDR3aa: CASSVGTDNEQFF; d_gene: TRBD1; abundance: once; v_gene: TRBV9; j_gene: TRBJ2-1
CDR3nt: TGTGCCAGCAGTTTAATCAACGAGCAGTACTTC; CDR3aa: CASSLINEQYF; d_gene: NA; abundance: NA; v_gene: TRBV12-3/TRBV12-4; j_gene: TRBJ2-7
CDR3nt: TGTGCCAGCAGGCGGGGGATTTACAATGAGCAGTTCTTC; CDR3aa: CASRRGIYNEQFF; d_gene: TRBD2; abundance: NA; v_gene: TRBV12-3/TRBV12-4; j_gene: TRBJ2-1
CDR3nt: TGTGCCAGCAGTTTATCTGCTGGGAAATCCTACAATGAGCAGTTCTTC; CDR3aa: CASSLSAGKSYNEQFF; d_gene: NA; abundance: few; v_gene: TRBV27; j_gene: TRBJ2-1
CDR3nt: TGTGCCAGTAGTATACTTGGGGGAGGGAACACTGAAGCTTTCTTT; CDR3aa: CASSILGGGNTEAFF; d_gene: NA; abundance: few; v_gene: TRBV19; j_gene: TRBJ1-1
CDR3nt: TGTGCCAGTAGTACCCGAGGCCGCACAGATACGCAGTATTTT; CDR3aa: CASSTRGRTDTQYF; d_gene: NA; abundance: few; v_gene: TRBV19; j_gene: TRBJ2-3
CDR3nt: TGTGCCAGCAGGGGACGTGGCGGGGAGCTGTTTTTT; CDR3aa: CASRGRGGELFF; d_gene: NA; abundance: NA; v_gene: TRBV27; j_gene: TRBJ2-2
CDR3nt: TGTGCCAGCAGCCCTCGAGGGAGGGGTAATGAAAAACTGTTTTTT; CDR3aa: CASSPRGRGNEKLFF; d_gene: NA; abundance: NA; v_gene: TRBV12-3/TRBV12-4; j_gene: TRBJ1-4
CDR3nt: TGTGCCAGTAGTATTAACGCTTTCGCTGAAGCTTTCTTT; CDR3aa: CASSINAFAEAFF; d_gene: NA; abundance: few; v_gene: TRBV19; j_gene: TRBJ1-1
CDR3nt: TGTGCCAGCAGCTTAAACCGATGGGACACTGAAGCTTTCTTT; CDR3aa: CASSLNRWDTEAFF; d_gene: NA; abundance: NA; v_gene: TRBV7-8; j_gene: TRBJ1-1
CDR3nt: TGCGCCAGCAGTCATCCGGGACAGGGGCCCGAGCAGTACTTC; CDR3aa: CASSHPGQGPEQYF; d_gene: TRBD1; abundance: NA; v_gene: TRBV4-1; j_gene: TRBJ2-7
CDR3nt: TGTGCCAGCAGCCCAGGGAACTATGGCTACACCTTC; CDR3aa: CASSPGNYGYTF; d_gene: NA; abundance: many; v_gene: TRBV7-2; j_gene: TRBJ1-2
CDR3nt: TGTGCTAGTGGTCCCTCCCCCACAGATACGCAGTATTTT; CDR3aa: CASGPSPTDTQYF; d_gene: NA; abundance: NA; v_gene: TRBV12-5; j_gene: TRBJ2-3
CDR3nt: TGTGCCAGCAGCTTCCAGGGACTTCAGCCCATATATTTT; CDR3aa: CASSFQGLQPIYF; d_gene: NA; abundance: NA; v_gene: TRBV7-8; j_gene: TRBJ1-3